This entry lists 21 T cell receptor beta chains sequenced from one sample in a study of shared clonotypes between healthy human individuals (dated by TCRdb to the early 2020s). For the CD8 naive samples, CD45RO-negative cells were positively selected for CCR7, yielding a CD45RA+CCR7+ population from which TemRA cells were excluded. Receptors were amplified or captured by the immunoSEQ multiplex PCR assay. The source is immuneACCESS, and TCRdb retained only in-frame sequences with V and J called. Part of the clones is not carried over; for the studies checked, unresolved V genes explain less than half of this, and the remainder is unexplained. The sample contains around 2.1 million clones, 85% to 95% of them found a single time. The ten largest make up under 2% of the sample. The sample comprised naive CD8+ T cells from PBMCs. The cell subset or site label, read with the paper, signifies: CD45RA+CCR7+. The source of these receptors is a man younger than 35 in good health. Some clones in this sample may be carry-over from other donors' samples.

In this sample, this clone turned up a few times. This specimen includes other DNA sequences encoding the same CDR3. The chain carries TRBV5-4 and TRBJ1-1, with D tentatively TRBD1 (5 bases). The germline gives CDR1 SGHNT, CDR2 YYREEE (reference sequence). The ends were cut back, 1 base at V and 8 bases at J, with 9 bases in the middle. This CDR3 is built from 12 residues. The CDR3 DNA sequence: TGTGCCAGCAGCTTGACGGGACGGGAAGCTTTCTTT. Protein sequence: CASSLTGREAFF.

The CDR3 coding sequence is TGTGCCAGCAGCCCCCTCGAGGGGTCCCAAGAGACCCAGTACTTC. It codes for CASSPLEGSQETQYF. The genes are TRBV6-5 and TRBJ2-5; possibly TRBD1 or TRBD2 for D (5 bases each). Germline CDR1 reads MNHEY; CDR2 reads SVGAGI. The ends were cut back, 6 bases at V and 1 base at J, with 15 bases in the middle. This CDR3 region has 15 residues.

This chain uses TRBV9 with TRBJ2-5, with D perhaps TRBD2 (5 bases). This CDR3 has 15 residues. Germline lookup yields CDR1 SGDLS and CDR2 YYNGEE. With 4 bases removed from V and 5 bases from J, the gap between germline ends came to 18 bases. For the CDR3, the DNA is TGTGCCAGCAGCTTTCGGGGTTCGAGTGTTGAGACCCAGTACTTC. Translation: CASSFRGSSVETQYF. Looking up the rest from reference TRBV9 and TRBJ2-5 gives the full variable domain: DSGVTQTPKHLITATGQRVTLRCSPRSGDLSVYWYQQSLDQGLQFLIQYYNGEERAKGNILERFSAQQFPDLHSELNLSSLELGDSALYFCASSFRGSSVETQYFGPGTRLLVL.

This sequence joins TRBV19 and TRBJ2-7, with 7 bases matching TRBD1. The CDR3 consists of 14 residues. CDR1 and CDR2 from the germline V gene are LNHDA and SQIVND (reference sequence). Unmatched junction bases numbered 6, after V lost 5 bases and J lost 2 bases. The CDR3 nucleotides are TGTGCCAGTAGTTTGACAGGGAACACCTACGAGCAGTACTTC. Translation: CASSLTGNTYEQYF.

The CDR3 here is CASSAVHTAGDTQYF. The CDR3 DNA is TGTGCCAGCAGCGCGGTTCACACCGCGGGGGATACGCAGTATTTT. The chain links TRBV7-8 to TRBJ2-3; D possibly corresponds to TRBD2 (6 bases). The CDR3 is made up of 15 amino acids. The V end was cut by 5 bases, the J end by 6 bases, with 18 bases between. Germline values: CDR1 SGHVS, CDR2 FQNEAQ.

The chain's CDR3 is CASSSLAGSYEQYF. CDR3 coding DNA: TGTGCCAGCAGCTCGTTAGCGGGGTCCTACGAGCAGTACTTC. The chain joins TRBV5-4 to TRBJ2-7, with TRBD2 matching 8 bases. Germline assignment: CDR1 SGHNT and CDR2 YYREEE (reference sequence). The CDR3 sequence is 14 residues long. V lost 3 bases to trimming and J lost 1 base; unmatched junction nucleotides: 3.

The chain links TRBV19 to TRBJ2-2; 12 bases fit TRBD2. V shed 3 bases and J 6 bases; nucleotides not matched to a gene: 2. CDR3 length equals 15 residues. The V gene's germline CDR1 is LNHDA and CDR2 SQIVND (reference sequence). CDR3 amino acids: CASSILAGGPGELFF. The DNA of the CDR3 is TGTGCCAGTAGTATTCTAGCGGGAGGGCCCGGGGAGCTGTTTTTT. The full variable domain, rest sourced from reference TRBV19 and TRBJ2-2, is DGGITQSPKYLFRKEGQNVTLSCEQNLNHDAMYWYRQDPGQGLRLIYYSQIVNDFQKGDIAEGYSVSREKKESFPLTVTSAQKNPTAFYLCASSILAGGPGELFFGEGSRLTVL.

The V call is TRBV28, the J call TRBJ1-4; D gene uncertain. Germline CDR1 and CDR2: MDHEN and SYDVKM. The CDR3 has 17 residues. V was cut by 6 bases and J by 4 bases, with 21 bases left in between. This CDR3 is CASSNLFHGNLNEKLFF. DNA for the CDR3: TGTGCCAGCAGCAACCTATTTCACGGGAATCTTAATGAAAAACTGTTTTTT.

The gene calls are TRBV25-1 and TRBJ2-5; no reliable D call. In germline, CDR1 is MGHDK, CDR2 SYGVNS. Between the trimmed V and J ends, which lost 5 bases and 5 bases, there was a span of 9 bases. The CDR3 has 12 residues. The CDR3 reads CASSKGGETQYF. CDR3 sequence (DNA): TGTGCCAGCAGTAAGGGCGGCGAGACCCAGTACTTC.

The sample holds one count of this clone. J is TRBJ1-2 and V is TRBV25-1, with 8 bases fitting TRBD1. CDR3 size: 13 residues. J was trimmed by 8 bases and V by 6 bases; bases with no gene match: 8. CDR1 and CDR2 (germline): MGHDK, SYGVNS. CDR3 nucleotides: TGTGCCAGCAGCTCCGGGACAGGCATCGGCTACACCTTC. Protein product: CASSSGTGIGYTF.

The J gene is TRBJ1-1, the V gene TRBV4-1, with D possibly being TRBD1 (5 bases). Germline assignment: CDR1 MGHRA and CDR2 YSYEKL. The CDR3 consists of 19 residues. The V gene lost 0 bases and the J gene lost 0 bases, with 20 bases spanning the gap. CDR3 amino acids: CASSQDQGAGVVLNTEAFF. The CDR3 coding sequence is TGCGCCAGCAGCCAAGATCAGGGTGCGGGGGTTGTGTTGAACACTGAAGCTTTCTTT.

The rearrangement joins TRBV28 to TRBJ1-2, with D unresolved. The CDR3 runs 16 residues. V gave up 4 bases and J gave up 5 bases, with 20 bases separating them. Germline V gene data show CDR1 as MDHEN and CDR2 as SYDVKM. The CDR3 loop reads CASSSPRGEEIYGYTF. In DNA, the CDR3 is TGTGCCAGCAGTTCCCCTCGGGGAGAGGAGATATATGGCTACACCTTC.

Comments on this clone: Additional DNA sequences in this sample encode the identical CDR3. The CDR3 reads CASSQGFGETQYF. In nucleotides, the CDR3 is TGTGCCAGCTCTCAGGGGTTTGGGGAGACCCAGTACTTC. The chain recombines TRBV28 with TRBJ2-5; D may be TRBD1 (6 bases). Germline CDR1 and CDR2: MDHEN and SYDVKM. The ends were cut back, 8 bases at V and 5 bases at J, with 15 bases in the middle. The CDR3 loop spans 13 amino acids.

This clone was picked up one time. As DNA, the CDR3 is TGTGCCAGCAGTTTATTCGACAGGGGATACGAGCAGTACTTC. It is translated as CASSLFDRGYEQYF. The chain employs TRBV28 and TRBJ2-7; 8 bases match TRBD1. Trimming removed 1 base from V and 4 bases from J; junction bases left unmatched: 3. This CDR3 spans 14 amino acids. Germline CDR1 is MDHEN and CDR2 is SYDVKM. Full variable domain (outside the CDR3, taken from reference TRBV28 and TRBJ2-7): DVKVTQSSRYLVKRTGEKVFLECVQDMDHENMFWYRQDPGLGLRLIYFSYDVKMKEKGDIPEGYSVSREKKERFSLILESASTNQTSMYLCASSLFDRGYEQYFGPGTRLTVT.

The chain employs TRBV19 and TRBJ2-3, with D uncertain. V was shortened by 6 bases and J by 0 bases, with 19 bases between the two germline ends. This CDR3 has 17 amino acids. CDR1 LNHDA and CDR2 SQIVND come from the germline V gene (reference sequence). CDR3 in amino acids: CASSLTSYEQSTDTQYF. The CDR3 DNA reads TGTGCCAGTAGCCTAACCTCATACGAACAGAGCACAGATACGCAGTATTTT.

The chain carries TRBV5-6 and TRBJ2-1, with TRBD2 identical over 9 bases. Looked up from germline, CDR1 is SGHDT and CDR2 is YYEEEE. The junction had 8 bases not matched to a gene; V was cut back by 6 bases and J by 4 bases. This CDR3 has 15 amino acids. The CDR3: CASTTTAGGYNEQFF. In nucleotides, the CDR3 is TGTGCCAGCACCACCACGGCGGGAGGGTACAATGAGCAGTTCTTC.

This chain joins TRBV29-1 and TRBJ2-5; TRBD2 agrees at 7 bases. The CDR3 has 14 residues. CDR1 and CDR2 (germline): SQVTM, ANQGSEA. With 5 bases clipped from V and 5 bases from J, the junction kept 11 bases outside the gene matches. In nucleotides, the CDR3 is TGCAGCGTTAGGTCTAGCGGCCCTGGGGAGACCCAGTACTTC. Amino acids: CSVRSSGPGETQYF.

The chain carries TRBV7-2 and TRBJ2-1, with 7 bases matching TRBD2. Per germline, CDR1 SGHTA and CDR2 FQGNSA. V lost 5 bases and J lost 10; bases outside the gene matches: 11. The CDR3 has 14 amino acids. CDR3 DNA sequence: TGTGCCAGCAGCCAATCTTTTCGGGGAGGGGAGCAGTTCTTC. Translation gives CASSQSFRGGEQFF. The variable domain in full, with the rest retrieved from reference TRBV7-2 and TRBJ2-1, is GAGVSQSPSNKVTEKGKDVELRCDPISGHTALYWYRQSLGQGLEFLIYFQGNSAPDKSGLPSDRFSAERTGGSVSTLTIQRTQQEDSAVYLCASSQSFRGGEQFFGPGTRLTVL.

V and J are TRBV9 and TRBJ1-2; possible D gene TRBD1, 6 bases. The CDR3 loop spans 14 amino acids. Looked up from germline, CDR1 is SGDLS and CDR2 is YYNGEE. The germline V and J ends were trimmed by 0 bases and 4 bases, with 10 bases remaining between them. Here the CDR3 reads CASSVEPGAYGYTF. In nucleotides, the CDR3 is TGTGCCAGCAGCGTAGAACCAGGGGCCTATGGCTACACCTTC.

This chain joins TRBV28 and TRBJ1-2, with D uncertain. The CDR3 is made up of 12 amino acids. Trimming cost V 3 bases and J 10 bases, with 12 bases left between them. The germline gives CDR1 MDHEN, CDR2 SYDVKM. The DNA for the CDR3 is TGTGCCAGCAGTTTCTCTAAAGTGGCCTACACCTTC. It translates to CASSFSKVAYTF.

The genes are TRBV7-7 and TRBJ2-7; 8 bases fit TRBD2. Per the germline V gene, CDR1 is SSHAT and CDR2 is FNYEAQ (reference sequence). The CDR3 totals 16 residues. V trimming: 5 bases; J trimming: 0 bases; junction bases outside the gene matches: 9. The CDR3 DNA reads as TGTGCCAGCAGCCCATATAGCGGGGCAGCCTCCTACGAGCAGTACTTC. Translating gives CASSPYSGAASYEQYF. The full variable domain, with the rest looked up from reference TRBV7-7 and TRBJ2-7, is GAGVSQSPRYKVTKRGQDVTLRCDPISSHATLYWYQQALGQGPEFLTYFNYEAQPDKSGLPSDRFSAERPEGSISTLTIQRTEQRDSAMYRCASSPYSGAASYEQYFGPGTRLTVT.